This note documents a single T cell receptor (beta chain) sequence. Its cognate antigen is unknown. Method: immunoSEQ multiplex PCR; TCRdb's copy keeps in-frame clones and lacks some. This table holds about 39,000 clones, roughly 91% found once. This entry belongs to a study of graft-versus-host responses after intestinal transplantation. Study summary: Every recipient underwent anti-thymocyte globulin induction, then tacrolimus and steroids for two to four years. The study, taken as a whole, reports: Early post-transplant declines in HvG were associated with peak levels of circulating GvH clones.

The CDR3 loop spans 18 amino acids. V lost 2 bases to trimming and J lost 0 bases; unmatched junction nucleotides: 12. The germline CDR1 and CDR2 sequences are SNHLY and FYNNEI. This chain connects TRBV2 to TRBJ2-5; 7 bases map to TRBD1. The material sequenced was PBMCs, taken around 280 days after transplant. The receptor's source is a human patient who received an intestinal transplant, so some T cells may come from the graft donor. In nucleotides, the CDR3 is TGTGCCAGCAGTGAACTTCCAAGGACAGGTTGGAACCAAGAGACCCAGTACTTC. The encoded protein is CASSELPRTGWNQETQYF.